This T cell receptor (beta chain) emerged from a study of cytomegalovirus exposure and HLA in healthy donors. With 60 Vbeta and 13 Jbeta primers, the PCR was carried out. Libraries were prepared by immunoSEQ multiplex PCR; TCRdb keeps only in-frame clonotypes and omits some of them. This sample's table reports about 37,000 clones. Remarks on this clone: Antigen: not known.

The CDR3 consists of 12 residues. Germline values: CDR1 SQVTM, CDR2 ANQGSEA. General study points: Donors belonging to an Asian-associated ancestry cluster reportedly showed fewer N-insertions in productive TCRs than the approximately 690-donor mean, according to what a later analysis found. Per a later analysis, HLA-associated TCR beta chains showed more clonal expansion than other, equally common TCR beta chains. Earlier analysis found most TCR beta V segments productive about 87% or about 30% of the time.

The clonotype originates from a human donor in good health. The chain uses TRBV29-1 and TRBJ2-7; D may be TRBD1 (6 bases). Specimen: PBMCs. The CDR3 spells CAFEDSPYEQYF. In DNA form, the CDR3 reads TGCGCGTTTGAGGACAGCCCCTACGAGCAGTACTTC.